This T cell receptor (beta chain) was identified in a study of blood T cell repertoires in COVID-19. This CDR3 comprises 14 residues. The J segment lost 4 bases and the V segment lost 3 bases, leaving 7 bases of the junction unmatched. The V gene's germline CDR1 is SQVTM and CDR2 ANQGSEA. The method was immunoSEQ multiplex PCR; TCRdb's version includes in-frame clones alone and lacks a portion of them. The sample records 200,000 to 250,000 clones, approximately 80% being singletons. This clone was counted a single time. Clinical history as reported by participants underpinned cohort assignment. Recovered participants had two consecutive negative NP/OP PCR tests, healthcare professional clearance, or symptom resolution.

This chain joins TRBV29-1 and TRBJ2-7; TRBD1 matches at 9 bases. The TCR comes from a man aged 55 to 70 who had recovered from COVID-19. The sample taken for sequencing was PBMCs or T cells enriched from blood (not recorded which). CDR3 nucleotides: TGCAGCGTTGACGGACAGGGGCCCGGATACGAGCAGTACTTC. This translates into CSVDGQGPGYEQYF.